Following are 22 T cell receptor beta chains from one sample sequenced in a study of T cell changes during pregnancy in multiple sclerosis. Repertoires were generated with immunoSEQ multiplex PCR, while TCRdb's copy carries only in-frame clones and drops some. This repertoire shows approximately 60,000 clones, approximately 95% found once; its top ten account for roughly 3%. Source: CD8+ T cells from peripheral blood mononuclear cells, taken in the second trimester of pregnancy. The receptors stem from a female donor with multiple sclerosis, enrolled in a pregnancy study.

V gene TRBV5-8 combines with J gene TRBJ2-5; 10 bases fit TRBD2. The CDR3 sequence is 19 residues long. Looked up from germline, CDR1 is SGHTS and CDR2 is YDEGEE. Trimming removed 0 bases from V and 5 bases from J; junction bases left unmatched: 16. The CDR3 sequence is CASSLGNLAGEGSVETQYF. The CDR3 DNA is TGTGCCAGCAGCTTGGGGAACCTAGCGGGAGAGGGTTCGGTGGAGACCCAGTACTTC.

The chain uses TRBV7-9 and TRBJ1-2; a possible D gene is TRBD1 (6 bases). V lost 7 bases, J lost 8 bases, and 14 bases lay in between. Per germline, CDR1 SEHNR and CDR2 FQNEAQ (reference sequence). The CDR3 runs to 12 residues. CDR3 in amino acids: CASNGGAEGYTF. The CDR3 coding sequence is TGTGCCAGCAATGGGGGGGCTGAGGGCTACACCTTC.

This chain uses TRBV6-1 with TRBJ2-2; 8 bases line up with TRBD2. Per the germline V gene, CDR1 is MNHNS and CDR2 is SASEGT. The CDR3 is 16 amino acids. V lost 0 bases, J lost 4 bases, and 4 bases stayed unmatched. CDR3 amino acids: CASSEADGRATGELFF. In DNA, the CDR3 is TGTGCCAGCAGTGAAGCAGACGGGAGGGCCACCGGGGAGCTGTTTTTT.

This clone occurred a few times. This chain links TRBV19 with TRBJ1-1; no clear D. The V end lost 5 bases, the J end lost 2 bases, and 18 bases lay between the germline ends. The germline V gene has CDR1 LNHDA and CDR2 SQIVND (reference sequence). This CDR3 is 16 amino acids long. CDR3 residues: CASSPDGGLGNTEAFF. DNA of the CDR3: TGTGCCAGTAGTCCGGACGGAGGTCTAGGTAACACTGAAGCTTTCTTT.

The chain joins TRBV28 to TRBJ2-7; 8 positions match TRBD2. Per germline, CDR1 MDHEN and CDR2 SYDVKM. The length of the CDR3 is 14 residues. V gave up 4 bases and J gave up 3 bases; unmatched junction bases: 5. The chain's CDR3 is CASSSSGPDYEQYF. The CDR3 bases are TGTGCCAGCAGTTCTAGCGGGCCAGACTACGAGCAGTACTTC.

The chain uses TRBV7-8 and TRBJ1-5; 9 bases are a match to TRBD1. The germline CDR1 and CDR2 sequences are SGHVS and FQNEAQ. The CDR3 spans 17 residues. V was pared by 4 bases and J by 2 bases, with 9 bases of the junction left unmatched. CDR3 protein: CASSSQGRTGGNQPQHF. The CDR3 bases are TGTGCCAGCAGCTCGCAGGGGAGGACAGGGGGCAATCAGCCCCAGCATTTT.

CDR3 residues: CASSQAGRQELTGNTIYF. CDR3 coding DNA: TGTGCCAGCAGCCAAGCGGGGAGACAGGAACTAACTGGAAACACCATATATTTT. The chain has TRBV4-2 and TRBJ1-3; maybe TRBD1 (6 bases). Germline V gene data show CDR1 as LGHNA and CDR2 as YNFKEQ. CDR3 length: 18 residues. Between the trimmed V and J ends, which lost 1 base and 2 bases, there was a span of 18 bases.

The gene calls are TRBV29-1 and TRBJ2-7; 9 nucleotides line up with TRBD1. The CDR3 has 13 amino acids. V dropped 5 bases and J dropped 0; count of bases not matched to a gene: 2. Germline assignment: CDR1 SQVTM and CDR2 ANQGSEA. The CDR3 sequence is CSVRQGVSYEQYF. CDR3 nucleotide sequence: TGCAGCGTTAGACAGGGGGTCTCCTACGAGCAGTACTTC.

CDR3 nucleotides: TGTGCCAGCAGCTTAGAATGGTCCGGGAGCTCCTACGAGCAGTACTTC. Residues: CASSLEWSGSSYEQYF. V is TRBV7-2 and J is TRBJ2-7, with TRBD2 as a possible D gene (6 bases). Looked up from germline, CDR1 is SGHTA and CDR2 is FQGNSA. There are 16 residues in the CDR3. Deletions cut 1 base from V and 0 bases from J, with 13 bases between.

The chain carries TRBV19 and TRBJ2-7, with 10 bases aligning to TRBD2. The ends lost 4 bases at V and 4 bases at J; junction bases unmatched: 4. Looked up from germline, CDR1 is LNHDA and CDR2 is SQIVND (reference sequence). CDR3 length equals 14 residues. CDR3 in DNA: TGTGCCAGTAGTACGACTAGCGGGTCATACGAGCAGTACTTC. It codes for CASSTTSGSYEQYF. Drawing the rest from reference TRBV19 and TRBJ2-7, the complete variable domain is DGGITQSPKYLFRKEGQNVTLSCEQNLNHDAMYWYRQDPGQGLRLIYYSQIVNDFQKGDIAEGYSVSREKKESFPLTVTSAQKNPTAFYLCASSTTSGSYEQYFGPGTRLTVT.

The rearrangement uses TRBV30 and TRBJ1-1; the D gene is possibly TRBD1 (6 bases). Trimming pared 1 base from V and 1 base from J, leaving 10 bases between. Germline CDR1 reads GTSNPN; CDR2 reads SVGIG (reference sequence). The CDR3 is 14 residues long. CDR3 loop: CAWSEGGWNTEAFF. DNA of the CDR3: TGTGCCTGGAGTGAAGGGGGATGGAACACTGAAGCTTTCTTT.

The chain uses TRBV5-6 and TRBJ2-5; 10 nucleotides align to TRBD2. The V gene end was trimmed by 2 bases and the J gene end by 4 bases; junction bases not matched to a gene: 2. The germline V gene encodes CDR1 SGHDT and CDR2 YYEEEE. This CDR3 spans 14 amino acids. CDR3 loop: CASSLAGGRETQYF. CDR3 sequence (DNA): TGTGCCAGCAGCTTAGCGGGAGGGCGAGAGACCCAGTACTTC.

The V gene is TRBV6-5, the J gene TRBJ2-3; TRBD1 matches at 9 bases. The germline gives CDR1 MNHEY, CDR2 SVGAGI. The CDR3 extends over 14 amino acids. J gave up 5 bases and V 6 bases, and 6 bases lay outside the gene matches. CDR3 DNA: TGTGCCAGCAGCCCCGGGACAGGGATAGATACGCAGTATTTT. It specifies CASSPGTGIDTQYF.

For the CDR3, the DNA is TGTGCCAGCAGCCAAAATGGCGCGGGCGAGCAGTTCTTC. It specifies CASSQNGAGEQFF. The chain links TRBV14 to TRBJ2-1; D may be TRBD2 (5 bases). Trimming shortened V by 2 bases and J by 10 bases, and 12 bases separated the two germline ends. The CDR3 covers 13 residues. Germline values: CDR1 SGHDN, CDR2 FVKESK.

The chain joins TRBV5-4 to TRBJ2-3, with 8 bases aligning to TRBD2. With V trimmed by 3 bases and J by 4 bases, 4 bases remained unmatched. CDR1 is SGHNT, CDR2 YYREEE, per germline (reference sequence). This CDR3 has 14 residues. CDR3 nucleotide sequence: TGTGCCAGCAGCTCAGGACTAGCCGCAGATACGCAGTATTTT. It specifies CASSSGLAADTQYF.

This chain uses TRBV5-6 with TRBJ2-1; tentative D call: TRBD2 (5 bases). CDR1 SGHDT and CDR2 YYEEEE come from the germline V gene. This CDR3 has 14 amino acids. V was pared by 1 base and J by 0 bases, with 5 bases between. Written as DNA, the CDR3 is TGTGCCAGCAGCTTGCTAGCCTCCTACAATGAGCAGTTCTTC. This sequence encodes CASSLLASYNEQFF.

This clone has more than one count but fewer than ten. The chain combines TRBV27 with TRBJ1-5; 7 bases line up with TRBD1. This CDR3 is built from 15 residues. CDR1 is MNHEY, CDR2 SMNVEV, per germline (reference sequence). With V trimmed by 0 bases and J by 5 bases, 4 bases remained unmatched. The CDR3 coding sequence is TGTGCCAGCAGTTTATCTTGGGGGACAGATCAGCCCCAGCATTTT. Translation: CASSLSWGTDQPQHF.

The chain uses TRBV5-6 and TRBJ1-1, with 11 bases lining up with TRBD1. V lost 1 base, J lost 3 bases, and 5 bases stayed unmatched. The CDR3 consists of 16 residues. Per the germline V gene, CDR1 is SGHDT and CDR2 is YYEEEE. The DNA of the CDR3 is TGTGCCAGCAGCTTGTGGACAGGGGGCGCGTACACTGAAGCTTTCTTT. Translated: CASSLWTGGAYTEAFF.

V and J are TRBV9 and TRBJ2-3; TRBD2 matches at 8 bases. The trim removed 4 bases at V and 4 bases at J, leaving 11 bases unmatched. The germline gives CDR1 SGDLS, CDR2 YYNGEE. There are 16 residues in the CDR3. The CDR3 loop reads CASSPRAGGTADTQYF. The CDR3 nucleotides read TGTGCCAGCAGCCCGAGGGCGGGAGGCACCGCAGATACGCAGTATTTT.

CDR3 bases: TGTGCCAGCAGACCAAAGACAGGGCGCTATGGCTACACCTTC. The encoded protein is CASRPKTGRYGYTF. The gene calls are TRBV6-5 and TRBJ1-2; 7 bases fit TRBD1. Germline lookup yields CDR1 MNHEY and CDR2 SVGAGI. This CDR3 has 14 residues. V lost 6 bases to trimming and J lost 4 bases; unmatched junction nucleotides: 8.

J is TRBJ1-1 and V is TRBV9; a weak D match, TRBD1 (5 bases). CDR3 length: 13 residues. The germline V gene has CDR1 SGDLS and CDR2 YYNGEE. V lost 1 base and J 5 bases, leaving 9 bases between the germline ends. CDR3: CASSVQGGTEAFF. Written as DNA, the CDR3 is TGTGCCAGCAGCGTACAGGGTGGGACTGAAGCTTTCTTT.

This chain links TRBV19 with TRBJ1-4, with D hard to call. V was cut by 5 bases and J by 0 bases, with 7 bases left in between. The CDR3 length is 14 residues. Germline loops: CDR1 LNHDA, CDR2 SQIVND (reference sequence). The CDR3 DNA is TGTGCCAGTAGTCCCTACGCAACTAATGAAAAACTGTTTTTT. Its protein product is CASSPYATNEKLFF.